The following is a T cell receptor beta chain sequence with its context. The sample holds a few counts of this clonotype. Its antigen remains undetermined. No per-base quality is available; no much larger clone lies one base away. The data are from a study of patients and donors after allogeneic stem cell transplantation (dated by TCRdb to the early 2020s). Libraries were made using RT-PCR. Instrument on record: NextSeq 550. The public reads were quality trimmed at Q25 with fastp and then assembled into clones with MiXCR by TCRdb, keeping productive beta chains. Each record represents a unique CDR3 protein, reported with the most common genes and DNA among its rows. The sample data list 9,000 to 10,000 distinct CDR3 sequences, and around 5.9% of these were observed just once. Jointly, the top ten make up more than 25% of the sample. Unmatched junction bases come to 4, with V trimmed by 2 bases and J by 0 bases. From the cysteine through the phenylalanine, the CDR3 covers 15 amino acids. Only the CDR3 DNA is retained, 45 bases long and in frame from the first base. The germline V gene (reference sequence) gives CDR1 as DFQATT and CDR2 as SNEGSKA.

The clonotype comes from a human donor who was either an allogeneic HSCT recipient or a stem cell or donor lymphocyte infusion donor (not recorded which). It is not recorded whose cells these are; they may come from a transplant donor. Recombination connected TRBV20-1 to TRBJ2-3; 8 junctional bases match TRBD2. Material: blood, either unsorted or a sorted T cell fraction (not recorded which). The CDR3 region: CSARSGSRSTDTQYF. The sequenced DNA is TGCAGTGCTAGAAGCGGGAGTCGGAGCACAGATACGCAGTATTTT.